A selection of T cell receptor beta chains follows, all from one sample in a study of T-cell reconstitution after alpha-beta-depleted transplantation in children. TCRdb used MiXCR to reprocess the PCR reads, holding one entry per CDR3 protein. The repertoire has some 530,000 distinct CDR3 sequences, around an eighth of them found once; the top ten carry roughly 5.4%. Material: PBMCs from the stem cell graft donor, obtained from the stem cell graft. Receptor source: a human donor who donated a stem cell graft to a child with combined immunodeficiency. Both conserved end residues are part of each CDR3. A D gene is named only where the DNA matches it firmly. Clone size is given for some rows only: seen once, a few or many times, or a class if the clone is expanded.

clone size,V gene,D gene,J gene,CDR3 protein,CDR3 DNA
many,TRBV12-3/TRBV12-4,TRBD1,TRBJ1-2,CASADRGRLGYGYTF,TGTGCCAGCGCCGACAGGGGACGCCTCGGCTATGGCTACACCTTC
NA,TRBV5-1,TRBD1,TRBJ1-3,CASSRWTGGPGNTIYF,TGCGCCAGCAGCCGGTGGACAGGGGGCCCTGGAAACACCATATATTTT
few,TRBV5-1,TRBD2,TRBJ2-7,CASSTGGAKTYEQYF,TGCGCCAGCAGCACGGGGGGGGCGAAGACCTACGAGCAGTACTTC
few,TRBV9,TRBD2,TRBJ2-1,CASSVGLAGAVDEQFF,TGTGCCAGCAGCGTAGGGCTAGCGGGAGCGGTAGATGAGCAGTTCTTC
many,TRBV19,NA,TRBJ2-1,CASSIGGPYNEQFF,TGTGCCAGTAGTATTGGCGGGCCCTACAATGAGCAGTTCTTC
NA,TRBV5-1,TRBD2,TRBJ2-1,CASSFAGGVNEQFF,TGCGCCAGCAGCTTCGCCGGGGGGGTGAATGAGCAGTTCTTC
few,TRBV3-1,TRBD2,TRBJ2-5,CASSPSGTSGETQYF,TGTGCCAGCAGTCCCAGCGGGACTAGCGGAGAGACCCAGTACTTC
NA,TRBV27,TRBD1,TRBJ1-6,CASSPMDRGNSPLHF,TGTGCCAGCAGTCCGATGGACAGGGGTAATTCACCCCTCCACTTT
NA,TRBV12-3/TRBV12-4,NA,TRBJ2-3,CASSFLPDTQYF,TGTGCCAGCAGTTTTCTGCCAGATACGCAGTATTTT
NA,TRBV3-1,TRBD2,TRBJ2-7,CASSPYRLAGTYEQYF,TGTGCCAGCAGCCCCTACAGACTAGCGGGAACCTACGAGCAGTACTTC
NA,TRBV5-6,TRBD2,TRBJ2-1,CASSFGLASSYNEQFF,TGTGCCAGCAGCTTCGGACTAGCTAGCTCCTACAATGAGCAGTTCTTC
many,TRBV12-3/TRBV12-4,NA,TRBJ2-3,CASRSSISPTDTQYF,TGTGCCAGCAGGAGCTCCATCTCCCCCACAGATACGCAGTATTTT
NA,TRBV11-2,TRBD1,TRBJ2-1,CASRFTGGYEQFF,TGTGCCAGCAGATTTACAGGGGGCTATGAGCAGTTCTTC
few,TRBV28,NA,TRBJ2-5,CASSRKDSQYF,TGTGCCAGCAGTCGGAAAGATTCCCAGTACTTC
few,TRBV21-1,NA,TRBJ1-2,CASSNGLDYGYTF,TGTGCCAGCAGCAACGGGTTAGACTATGGCTACACCTTC
few,TRBV30,NA,TRBJ2-7,CAWSVPGWGTYEQYF,TGTGCCTGGAGTGTACCTGGTTGGGGGACCTACGAGCAGTACTTC
few,TRBV18,NA,TRBJ2-2,CASSPEAGNTGELFF,TGTGCCAGCTCACCTGAGGCCGGGAACACCGGGGAGCTGTTTTTT